The 20 T cell receptor beta chains below were found in one sample sequenced in a study of Graves' ophthalmopathy and Graves' hyperthyroidism. TCR beta CDR3 amplification used RNA transcripts. An opening RT-PCR round employed HTBI primers and preceded a second-round multiplex PCR. TCRdb used MiXCR to reprocess the multiplex PCR reads, holding one entry per CDR3 protein. Found here are over a million distinct CDR3 sequences, roughly 35% of them singletons; the top ten hold 11%. The sample consisted of peripheral blood or thyroid tissue (not recorded which). These receptor sequences come from an adult man with Graves' hyperthyroidism.

Of note for this clonotype: A much larger clone lies a single base off, so this may be a read error. This sequence joins TRBV29-1 and TRBJ1-1; TRBD1 might be the D (5 bases). Deletions cut 7 bases from V and 1 base from J, with 19 bases between. CDR1 and CDR2 (germline): SQVTM, ANQGSEA. The CDR3 covers 15 residues. DNA of the CDR3: TGCAGCGCGAAGGAGCCCGGGGGGAGGAACACTGAAGCTTTCTTT. It codes for CSAKEPGGRNTEAFF.

This rearrangement joins TRBV20-1 to TRBJ2-2; D may be TRBD1 (6 bases). Germline V gene lookup returns CDR1 DFQATT and CDR2 SNEGSKA (reference sequence). The V gene lost 2 bases and the J gene lost 6 bases, with 16 bases spanning the gap. There are 15 residues in the CDR3. The CDR3, as DNA: TGCAGTGCTAGAAGCCCCAGGGGTCTTTCCGGGGAGCTGTTTTTT. Its translation is CSARSPRGLSGELFF.

The V call is TRBV19, the J call TRBJ2-5; D is perhaps TRBD1 (5 bases). Germline CDR1 is LNHDA and CDR2 is SQIVND (reference sequence). The CDR3 is 16 residues long. Trimming removed 3 bases at V and 9 bases at J, with 23 bases between. CDR3 nucleotides: TGTGCCAGTAGTATCCCCAGGGATTCGCGCAATCAGCCCCAGTACTTC. Residues: CASSIPRDSRNQPQYF.

This clonotype appeared many times. The rearrangement joins TRBV7-2 to TRBJ2-7; 9 positions match TRBD1. CDR1 is SGHTA and CDR2 is FQGNSA in the germline V gene. J lost 3 bases, V lost 3 bases, and 15 bases had no gene match. The CDR3 is 18 residues long. The CDR3 loop reads CASSLGQGGRGAFYEQYF. Written as DNA, the CDR3 is TGTGCCAGCAGCTTGGGACAGGGAGGTCGGGGCGCCTTCTACGAGCAGTACTTC.

The chain has TRBV7-2 and TRBJ2-2; D possibly corresponds to TRBD1 (6 bases). The V and J ends lost 5 bases and 2 bases respectively, with 18 bases between them. The CDR3 sequence is 17 residues long. Per the germline V gene, CDR1 is SGHTA and CDR2 is FQGNSA. The CDR3 sequence: CASSGRSGQPNTGELFF. As DNA, the CDR3 is TGTGCCAGCAGCGGCCGATCGGGACAACCTAACACCGGGGAGCTGTTTTTT.

This clonotype was counted many times. The chain is built from TRBV7-2 and TRBJ2-5, with D possibly matching TRBD1 (6 bases). The CDR3 runs 13 residues. Per germline, CDR1 SGHTA and CDR2 FQGNSA. Trimming left V 5 bases short and J 4 bases short, with 11 bases between. The CDR3 reads CASSKDRGETQYF. CDR3 coding DNA: TGTGCCAGCAGCAAGGACAGAGGAGAGACCCAGTACTTC.

This clonotype appeared many times. This sequence joins TRBV6-6 and TRBJ2-5; possibly TRBD2 for D (5 bases). The length of the CDR3 is 14 residues. In germline, CDR1 is MNHNY, CDR2 SVGAGI (reference sequence). Trimming stripped 4 bases from V and 7 bases from J, with 16 bases between. The CDR3, as DNA: TGTGCCAGCAGTTCACTGGCAGGCCGGGGGACCCAGTACTTC. This codes for CASSSLAGRGTQYF.

V and J are TRBV29-1 and TRBJ1-1; D ambiguous. V was trimmed by 7 bases and J by 2 bases, leaving 14 bases between them. This CDR3 contains 13 residues. Germline V lookup: CDR1 SQVTM, CDR2 ANQGSEA. The CDR3 sequence: CSANRASNTEAFF. The DNA for the CDR3 is TGCAGCGCAAACCGGGCCAGCAACACTGAAGCTTTCTTT.

This clonotype was counted only a few times. This chain connects TRBV7-2 to TRBJ2-3; no clear D. The CDR3 loop spans 13 amino acids. The V end lost 5 bases, the J end lost 4 bases, and 10 bases lay between the germline ends. CDR1 is SGHTA and CDR2 is FQGNSA in the germline V gene. The CDR3 here is CASSLTFADTQYF. DNA of the CDR3: TGTGCCAGCAGCCTAACGTTTGCAGATACGCAGTATTTT.

This clonotype was picked up a small number of times. V usage is TRBV7-9 and J usage is TRBJ2-7, with TRBD2 matching over 13 bases. CDR3 length: 19 amino acids. After removal of 4 bases from V and 0 bases from J, the junction contained 12 bases not matched to a gene. Germline V gives CDR1 SEHNR, CDR2 FQNEAQ (reference sequence). The CDR3 region has the DNA TGTGCCAGCAGCTCCAGCCGGACTAGCGGGAGTGGATTCTCCTACGAGCAGTACTTC. Its translation is CASSSSRTSGSGFSYEQYF.

Notes on this clonotype: It may be a read error: a sequence one base away is much more abundant. Without the conserved terminal phenylalanine or tryptophan, this CDR3 likely stems from a read error. The chain recombines TRBV12-3 or TRBV12-4 with TRBJ1-4; no clear D. V lost 5 bases and J 5 bases, leaving 9 bases between the germline ends. The CDR3 is made up of 13 amino acids. The CDR3 DNA is TGTGCCAGCAGTAGGACTACGAATGAAAAACTGTTTTGT. It is translated as CASSRTTNEKLFC.

Details on this clonotype: As the CDR3 is not closed by the conserved phenylalanine or tryptophan, this likely results from a read error. In DNA form, the CDR3 reads TGTGCCAGTAGTAGAGGGGCTACGAGCTCCTACGAGCAGTACCTC. It translates to CASSRGATSSYEQYL. V gene TRBV19 combines with J gene TRBJ2-7; D is perhaps TRBD1 or TRBD2 (5 bases each). V lost 4 bases and J lost 0, with 13 bases in between. Germline CDR1 LNHDA, CDR2 SQIVND (reference sequence). The CDR3 runs to 15 residues.

The chain links TRBV10-3 to TRBJ1-1; D call uncertain. Looked up from germline, CDR1 is ENHRY and CDR2 is SYGVKD. The CDR3 spans 11 residues. The DNA of the CDR3 is TGTGCTACCCGACCTGGGGCTGAAGCTTTCTTT. It codes for CATRPGAEAFF.

Turning to this clonotype: A much larger clone is a single base away; this may be a read error. V is TRBV15 and J is TRBJ1-2; 8 bases map to TRBD1. V trimming: 3 bases; J trimming: 8 bases; junction bases outside the gene matches: 5. Germline V gene sequence: CDR1 LNHNV, CDR2 YYDKDF (reference sequence). The CDR3 has 13 amino acids. The CDR3 spells CATSSDRGVGYTF. The CDR3 nucleotides read TGTGCCACCAGCAGCGACAGGGGAGTCGGCTACACCTTC.

V is TRBV28 and J is TRBJ2-7; 8 nucleotides agree with TRBD1. Losses at the gene ends were 8 bases for V and 5 bases for J; bases not matched to a gene: 11. The CDR3 extends over 14 amino acids. Germline lookup yields CDR1 MDHEN and CDR2 SYDVKM. CDR3 sequence (DNA): TGTGCCAGCCTTGAGTACAGGGGGAAGAACGAGCAGTACTTC. Amino acid sequence: CASLEYRGKNEQYF.

This clonotype was detected only a few times. The chain combines TRBV7-6 with TRBJ2-2; TRBD2 aligns across 7 bases. In germline, CDR1 is SGHVS, CDR2 FNYEAQ. With V trimmed by 5 bases and J by 5 bases, 11 bases remained unmatched. The CDR3 is made up of 16 amino acids. DNA of the CDR3: TGTGCCAGCAGCCCGGGCCCGGGGGGATCAACCGGGGAGCTGTTTTTT. Its protein product is CASSPGPGGSTGELFF.

This clonotype was seen a single time. A much larger clonotype is one base distant, so this may be a read error. The CDR3 spells CASSIHLAEWNTEAFF. In nucleotides, the CDR3 is TGTGCCAGCAGCATCCACCTGGCGGAATGGAACACTGAAGCTTTCTTT. This chain links TRBV7-2 with TRBJ1-1; D not certain. The V gene lost 5 bases and the J gene lost 1 base, with 17 bases spanning the gap. In germline, CDR1 is SGHTA, CDR2 FQGNSA. This CDR3 is 16 amino acids long. Full variable domain (outside the CDR3, taken from reference TRBV7-2 and TRBJ1-1): GAGVSQSPSNKVTEKGKDVELRCDPISGHTALYWYRQSLGQGLEFLIYFQGNSAPDKSGLPSDRFSAERTGGSVSTLTIQRTQQEDSAVYLCASSIHLAEWNTEAFFGQGTRLTVV.

The chain couples TRBV12-3 or TRBV12-4 to TRBJ1-2; 9 bases match TRBD1. This CDR3 is built from 13 residues. The junction had 3 bases not matched to a gene; V was cut back by 6 bases and J by 4 bases. The CDR3 sequence is CASRGQGIYGYTF. The CDR3 nucleotides read TGTGCCAGCAGAGGACAGGGGATCTATGGCTACACCTTC.

This clonotype has only a few counts. The CDR3 region is CASSPSLAGGPYEQYF. CDR3 in DNA: TGCGCCAGCAGCCCCTCCCTAGCGGGAGGGCCCTACGAGCAGTACTTC. The V call is TRBV4-1, the J call TRBJ2-7; 12 bases are a match to TRBD2. Germline CDR1 is MGHRA and CDR2 is YSYEKL. This CDR3 comprises 16 residues. Trimming took 4 bases from V and 2 from J; bases not matched to a gene: 6.

A few counts support this clonotype. The chain has TRBV9 and TRBJ2-2; TRBD1 might be the D (5 bases). Trimming shortened V by 0 bases and J by 0 bases, and 9 bases separated the two germline ends. The CDR3 loop spans 16 amino acids. The germline V gene has CDR1 SGDLS and CDR2 YYNGEE. The CDR3 sequence: CASSVGLGANTGELFF. As DNA, the CDR3 is TGTGCCAGCAGCGTAGGCCTAGGGGCGAACACCGGGGAGCTGTTTTTT. The full variable domain, in which reference TRBV9 and TRBJ2-2 provide the parts outside the CDR3, is DSGVTQTPKHLITATGQRVTLRCSPRSGDLSVYWYQQSLDQGLQFLIQYYNGEERAKGNILERFSAQQFPDLHSELNLSSLELGDSALYFCASSVGLGANTGELFFGEGSRLTVL.